This T cell receptor beta chain was identified in a study of human T cells and chemical hapten exposure. Study background: Doses of diphenylcyclopropenone went to the patients' scalps weekly throughout the roughly 22-week study. Whole-study findings and limits: Expanded TCR counts at PT1 went up together with patch test score, a positive correlation.

The CDR3 covers 15 residues. The V end lost 1 base, the J end lost 7 bases, and 16 bases lay between the germline ends. CDR1 and CDR2 (germline): MGHRA, YSYEKL. This clonotype has just one count. Its antigen remains unidentified. TCRdb analysed the RACE reads with MiXCR anew, one entry per CDR3 protein. The sample has 150,000 to 200,000 distinct CDR3 sequences, approximately 30% seen once. As for time point: patch test 3, about 24 weeks after DPC sensitization. Treatment in this sample: therapeutic diphenylcyclopropenone sensitization with weekly scalp DPC. This TCR came from a woman aged 18-29 years with alopecia areata. Some clones in this sample may be carry-over from other donors' samples. The chain has TRBV4-1 and TRBJ1-2, with a tentative D call TRBD1 (6 bases). The sample in question was whole blood, obtained in connection with sensitization to the hapten diphenylcyclopropenone (DPC). For the CDR3, the DNA is TGCGCCAGCAGCCAAGCACGTCAGGGGCGCGGTGGCTACACCTTC. It encodes CASSQARQGRGGYTF.